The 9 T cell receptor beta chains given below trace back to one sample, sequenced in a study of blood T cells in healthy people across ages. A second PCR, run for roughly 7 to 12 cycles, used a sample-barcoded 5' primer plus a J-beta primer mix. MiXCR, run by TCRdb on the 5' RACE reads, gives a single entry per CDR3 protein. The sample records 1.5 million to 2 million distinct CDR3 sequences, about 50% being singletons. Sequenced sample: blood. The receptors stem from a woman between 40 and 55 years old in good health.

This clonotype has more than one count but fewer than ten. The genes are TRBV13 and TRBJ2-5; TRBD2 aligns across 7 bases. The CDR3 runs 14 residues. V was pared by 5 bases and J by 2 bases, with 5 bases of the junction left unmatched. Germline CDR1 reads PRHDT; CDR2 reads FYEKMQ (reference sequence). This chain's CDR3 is CASSKRGLQETQYF. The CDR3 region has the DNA TGTGCCAGCAGCAAGCGGGGTCTTCAAGAGACCCAGTACTTC.

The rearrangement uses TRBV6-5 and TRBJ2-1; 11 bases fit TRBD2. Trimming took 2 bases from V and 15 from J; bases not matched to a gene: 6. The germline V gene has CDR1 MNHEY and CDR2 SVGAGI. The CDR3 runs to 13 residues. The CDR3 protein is CASSYGLAGGLFF. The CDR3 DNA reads TGTGCCAGCAGTTACGGTCTAGCGGGGGGCCTGTTCTTC.

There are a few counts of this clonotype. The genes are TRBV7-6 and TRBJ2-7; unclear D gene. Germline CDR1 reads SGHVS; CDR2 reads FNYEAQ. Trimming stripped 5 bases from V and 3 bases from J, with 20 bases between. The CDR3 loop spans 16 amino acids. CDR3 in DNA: TGTGCCAGCAGCGAGACGGACCCGACGTTGGGCTACGAGCAGTACTTC. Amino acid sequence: CASSETDPTLGYEQYF.

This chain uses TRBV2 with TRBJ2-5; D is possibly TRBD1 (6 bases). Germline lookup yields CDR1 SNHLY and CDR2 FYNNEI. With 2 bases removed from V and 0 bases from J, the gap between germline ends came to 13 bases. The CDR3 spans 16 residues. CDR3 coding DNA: TGTGCCAGCAGTGAAACAGGGTTGTTGAACCAAGAGACCCAGTACTTC. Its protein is CASSETGLLNQETQYF.

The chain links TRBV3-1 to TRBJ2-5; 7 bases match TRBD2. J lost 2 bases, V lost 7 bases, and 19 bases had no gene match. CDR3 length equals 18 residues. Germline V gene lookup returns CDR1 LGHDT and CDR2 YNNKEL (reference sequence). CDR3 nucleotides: TGTGCCAGCAACGCCAGGTCCGCGGGGAGGGCAGCGCAAGAGACCCAGTACTTC. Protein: CASNARSAGRAAQETQYF.

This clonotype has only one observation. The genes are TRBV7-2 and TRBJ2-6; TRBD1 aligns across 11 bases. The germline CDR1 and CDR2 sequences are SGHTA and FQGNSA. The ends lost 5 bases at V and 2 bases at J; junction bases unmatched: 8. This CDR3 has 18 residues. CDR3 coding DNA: TGTGCCAGCAGCCCCCGACCGGGACAGGGGGCTGGGGCCAACGTCCTGACTTTC. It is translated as CASSPRPGQGAGANVLTF.

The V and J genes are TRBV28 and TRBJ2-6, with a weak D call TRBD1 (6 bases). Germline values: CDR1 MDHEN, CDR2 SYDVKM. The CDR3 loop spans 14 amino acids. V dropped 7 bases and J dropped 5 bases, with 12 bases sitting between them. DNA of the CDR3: TGTGCCAGCAACTTAACAGGGCGGGCCAACGTCCTGACTTTC. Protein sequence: CASNLTGRANVLTF.

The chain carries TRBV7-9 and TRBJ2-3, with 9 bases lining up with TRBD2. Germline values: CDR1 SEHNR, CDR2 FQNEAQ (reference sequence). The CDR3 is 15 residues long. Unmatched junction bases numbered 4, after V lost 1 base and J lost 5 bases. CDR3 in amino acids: CASSLVSGSQDTQYF. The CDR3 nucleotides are TGTGCCAGCAGCTTAGTTAGCGGGAGTCAAGATACGCAGTATTTT.

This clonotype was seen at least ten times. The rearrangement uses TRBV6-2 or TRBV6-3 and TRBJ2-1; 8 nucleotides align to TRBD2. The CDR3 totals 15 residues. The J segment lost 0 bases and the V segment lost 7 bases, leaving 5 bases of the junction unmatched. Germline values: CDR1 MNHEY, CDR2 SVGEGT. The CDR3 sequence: CASNPGGSSYNEQFF. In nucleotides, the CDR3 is TGTGCCAGCAACCCGGGGGGGAGCTCCTACAATGAGCAGTTCTTC.